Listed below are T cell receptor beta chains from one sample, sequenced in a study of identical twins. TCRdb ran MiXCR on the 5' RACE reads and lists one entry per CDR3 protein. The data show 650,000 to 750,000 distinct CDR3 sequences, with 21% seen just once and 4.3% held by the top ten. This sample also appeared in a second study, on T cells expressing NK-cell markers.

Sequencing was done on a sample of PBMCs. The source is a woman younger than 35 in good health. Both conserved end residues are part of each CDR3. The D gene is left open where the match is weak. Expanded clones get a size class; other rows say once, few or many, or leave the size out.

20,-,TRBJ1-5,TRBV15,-,CATSRAFRGSATFGNQPQHF,TGTGCCACCAGCAGAGCGTTCAGAGGATCCGCAACATTTGGCAATCAGCCCCAGCATTTT
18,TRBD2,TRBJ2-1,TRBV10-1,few,CASSEGSAGGTIYNEQFF,TGCGCCAGCAGTGAGGGGTCAGCGGGGGGGACAATCTACAATGAGCAGTTCTTC
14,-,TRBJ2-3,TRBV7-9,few,CASSLRQSTDTQYF,TGTGCCAGCAGCTTAAGACAGAGCACAGATACGCAGTATTTT
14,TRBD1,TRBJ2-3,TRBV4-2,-,CASSRDRVSDTQYF,TGTGCCAGCAGCCGGGACAGGGTGTCAGATACGCAGTATTTT
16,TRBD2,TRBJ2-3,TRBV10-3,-,CAISNPGGRSTDTQYF,TGTGCCATCAGTAACCCGGGAGGGAGGAGCACAGATACGCAGTATTTT
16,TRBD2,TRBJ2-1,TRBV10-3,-,CAISESLAGVYNEQFF,TGTGCCATCAGTGAGTCGCTAGCGGGGGTCTACAATGAGCAGTTCTTC
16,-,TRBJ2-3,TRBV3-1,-,CASSQISWGATDTQYF,TGTGCCAGCAGCCAAATTTCGTGGGGGGCTACAGATACGCAGTATTTT
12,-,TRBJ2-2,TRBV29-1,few,CSGNRNTGELFF,TGCAGCGGTAACAGGAACACCGGGGAGCTGTTTTTT
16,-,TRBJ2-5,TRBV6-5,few,CASSDSSGSFQETQYF,TGTGCCAGCAGTGACTCTTCCGGCTCCTTCCAAGAGACCCAGTACTTC
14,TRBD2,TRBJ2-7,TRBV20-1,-,CSARGVRGAYEQYF,TGCAGTGCTAGAGGCGTGCGGGGGGCTTACGAGCAGTACTTC
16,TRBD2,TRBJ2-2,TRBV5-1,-,CASSLVAGGPSGELFF,TGCGCCAGCAGCTTGGTGGCGGGAGGGCCGTCCGGGGAGCTGTTTTTT
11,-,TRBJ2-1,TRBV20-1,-,CSPRGGNEQFF,TGCAGCCCCCGTGGGGGGAATGAGCAGTTCTTC
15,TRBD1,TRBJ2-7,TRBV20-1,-,CSARPGGGLSYEQYF,TGCAGTGCTCGCCCAGGGGGCGGGCTCTCCTACGAGCAGTACTTC
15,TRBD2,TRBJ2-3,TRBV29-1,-,CSVHPPSAGGGTQYF,TGCAGCGTCCATCCTCCGAGTGCGGGAGGTGGTACGCAGTATTTT
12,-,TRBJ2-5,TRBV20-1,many,CSARRGEETQYF,TGCAGTGCTAGGAGGGGGGAAGAGACCCAGTACTTC
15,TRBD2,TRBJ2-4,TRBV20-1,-,CSAPVAGASQNIQYF,TGCAGTGCCCCGGTAGCGGGGGCCTCGCAAAACATTCAGTACTTC
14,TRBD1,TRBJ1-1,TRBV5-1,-,CASSPDLGQAEAFF,TGCGCCAGCAGCCCGGACCTCGGACAGGCTGAAGCTTTCTTT
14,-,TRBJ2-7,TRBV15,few,CATSRDGRSYEQYF,TGTGCCACCAGCAGAGATGGGCGGTCCTACGAGCAGTACTTC
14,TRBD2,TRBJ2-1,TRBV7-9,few,CASAAGGPGNEQFF,TGTGCCAGTGCGGCGGGAGGGCCTGGCAATGAGCAGTTCTTC
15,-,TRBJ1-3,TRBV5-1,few,CASSLRQNSGNTIYF,TGCGCCAGCAGCTTGAGACAGAACTCTGGAAACACCATATATTTT
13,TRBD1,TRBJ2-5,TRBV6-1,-,CATQRGQSETQYF,TGTGCCACTCAACGGGGACAGTCGGAGACCCAGTACTTC
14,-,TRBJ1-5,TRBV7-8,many,CASSLIGSNQPQHF,TGTGCCAGCAGCTTAATAGGAAGCAATCAGCCCCAGCATTTT
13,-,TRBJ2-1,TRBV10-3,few,CATTGPREDEQFF,TGTGCCACCACCGGGCCAAGAGAAGATGAGCAGTTCTTC
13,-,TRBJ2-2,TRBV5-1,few,CASSLESTGELFF,TGCGCCAGCAGCTTGGAGTCCACCGGGGAGCTGTTTTTT